This T cell receptor beta chain was captured by sequencing in a study of blood T cell repertoires in COVID-19. Study-wide background: The study drew acute and convalescent COVID-19 samples from the United States, Italy and Spain. Sources were T cells, B-cell-depleted T cells, or PBMCs; the material itself was cDNA or gDNA.

Profiled with immunoSEQ multiplex PCR; TCRdb holds only in-frame clones, not every one. Among approximately 90,000 clones, 90% were seen once, and the ten largest hold approximately 1.5%. CDR3 size: 14 residues. CDR1 and CDR2 from the germline V gene are MGHRA and YSYEKL. Trimming pared 4 bases from V and 8 bases from J, leaving 17 bases between. Input material: peripheral blood. This receptor was identified in a man aged 55 to 69 with acute or convalescent COVID-19. V gene TRBV4-1 combines with J gene TRBJ1-2; perhaps TRBD1 as D (5 bases). Here the CDR3 DNA reads TGCGCCAGCAGCCTGGGGACTCCCAAGAAGGGCTACACCTTC. Translation gives CASSLGTPKKGYTF.